Below, 10 T cell receptor beta chains from the same sample are listed, as sequenced in a study of cytomegalovirus exposure and HLA in healthy donors. Profiled with immunoSEQ multiplex PCR; TCRdb holds only in-frame clones, not every one. The data show about 180,000 clones, with 75% to 90% seen just once and 16% held by the top ten. The source material was PBMCs. The receptor source for this set is a man younger than 35 in good health and CMV-seropositive.

This clone appeared once. The chain employs TRBV27 and TRBJ1-5; D gene uncertain. The CDR3 spans 16 residues. CDR1 MNHEY and CDR2 SMNVEV come from the germline V gene (reference sequence). V shed 0 bases and J shed 0 bases, with 9 bases lying between them. CDR3 DNA: TGTGCCAGCAGTTTATCCGGAGGACTTAGCAATCAGCCCCAGCATTTT. It encodes CASSLSGGLSNQPQHF.

The chain recombines TRBV7-9 with TRBJ1-4, with unresolved D. The V gene's germline CDR1 is SEHNR and CDR2 FQNEAQ (reference sequence). This CDR3 is built from 13 residues. The V end lost 3 bases, the J end lost 10 bases, and 12 bases lay between the germline ends. CDR3 DNA: TGTGCCAGCAGCTTCCCGAGCTCAGGAAAACTGTTTTTT. The encoded protein is CASSFPSSGKLFF.

V usage is TRBV27 and J usage is TRBJ1-2; 8 nucleotides align to TRBD1. This CDR3 has 14 amino acids. Germline V lookup: CDR1 MNHEY, CDR2 SMNVEV (reference sequence). After removal of 5 bases from V and 6 bases from J, the junction contained 8 bases not matched to a gene. In DNA, the CDR3 is TGTGCCAGCAGTCGCCTCGGGACAGGAGATGGCTACACCTTC. It translates to CASSRLGTGDGYTF.

The V gene is TRBV7-3, the J gene TRBJ2-1, with D possibly matching TRBD2 (6 bases). This CDR3 region has 16 residues. V was pared by 2 bases and J by 2 bases, with 13 bases between. CDR1 and CDR2 from the germline V gene are SGHTA and FQGTGA. CDR3 sequence (DNA): TGTGCCAGCAGCTTAGACGGCGGGACCGCCTACAATGAGCAGTTCTTC. It encodes CASSLDGGTAYNEQFF.

The gene calls are TRBV19 and TRBJ1-2; 8 nucleotides align to TRBD1. CDR3 length: 13 amino acids. Looked up from germline, CDR1 is LNHDA and CDR2 is SQIVND (reference sequence). Unmatched junction bases numbered 4, after V lost 5 bases and J lost 5 bases. CDR3 sequence: CASSLGQDYGYTF. The CDR3 bases are TGTGCCAGTAGTCTGGGACAGGATTATGGCTACACCTTC.

The table lists this clone with a count of one. The chain couples TRBV5-6 to TRBJ2-5, with 9 bases lining up with TRBD1. The CDR3 contains 13 residues. Looked up from germline, CDR1 is SGHDT and CDR2 is YYEEEE. J lost 4 bases, V lost 4 bases, and 2 bases had no gene match. CDR3 region: CASSRTGAETQYF. The CDR3 bases are TGTGCCAGCAGCCGGACAGGGGCAGAGACCCAGTACTTC.

V gene TRBV19 combines with J gene TRBJ2-2; TRBD1 agrees at 8 bases. Germline V lookup: CDR1 LNHDA, CDR2 SQIVND (reference sequence). The V gene end was trimmed by 5 bases and the J gene end by 7 bases; junction bases not matched to a gene: 9. The CDR3 runs 15 residues. The CDR3 is CASSSRQGTGGELFF. The CDR3 DNA follows: TGTGCCAGTAGTTCCAGACAGGGGACGGGCGGGGAGCTGTTTTTT.

This clone was counted a single time. This rearrangement joins TRBV6-4 to TRBJ2-3, with 9 bases matching TRBD2. V lost 9 bases and J lost 10; bases outside the gene matches: 11. Germline loops: CDR1 MRHNA, CDR2 SNTAGT. The CDR3 has 13 amino acids. The CDR3 reads CARIGQREVAQYF. The CDR3 DNA follows: TGTGCCAGGATAGGGCAGCGGGAGGTTGCGCAGTATTTT.

J is TRBJ2-5 and V is TRBV5-6; 9 bases are a match to TRBD1. V dropped 2 bases and J dropped 4; count of bases not matched to a gene: 3. CDR1 is SGHDT and CDR2 is YYEEEE in the germline V gene. There are 14 residues in the CDR3. The CDR3 sequence is CASSFTGGTETQYF. CDR3 DNA sequence: TGTGCCAGCAGCTTTACAGGGGGCACAGAGACCCAGTACTTC. The full variable domain, completed using reference TRBV5-6 and TRBJ2-5, is DAGVTQSPTHLIKTRGQQVTLRCSPKSGHDTVSWYQQALGQGPQFIFQYYEEEERQRGNFPDRFSGHQFPNYSSELNVNALLLGDSALYLCASSFTGGTETQYFGPGTRLLVL.

The genes are TRBV5-1 and TRBJ1-2; D is unresolved. The ends were cut back, 1 base at V and 3 bases at J, with 13 bases in the middle. The CDR3 is 15 residues long. Germline values: CDR1 SGHRS, CDR2 YFSETQ. CDR3 DNA sequence: TGCGCCAGCAGCTTGTCGGGGATCAGCGACTATGGCTACACCTTC. It codes for CASSLSGISDYGYTF.